The 9 T cell receptor beta chains below were found in one sample sequenced in a study of T cells after yellow fever vaccination (dated by TCRdb to about 2019). The library relied on 5' RACE. Sequencing used an Illumina HiSeq 2500. Starting from the raw public reads, TCRdb applied fastp trimming at Q25, assembled clones with MiXCR and retained in-frame beta chains. Each CDR3 protein gets just one entry, which takes the most common genes and DNA from the rows behind it. Here the sample has about 370,000 distinct CDR3 sequences; 11% occur a single time. The ten largest make up around 20% of the sample. The treatment or condition label, as the study defines it: live attenuated yellow fever vaccine strain. Sequences were derived from PBMCs, sampled on the day of the first yellow fever vaccination. Receptors originate from a man between 18 and 29 years old who received the YFV17D yellow fever vaccine.

In this sample, this clonotype turned up a few times. J is TRBJ2-3 and V is TRBV9; D is perhaps TRBD1 (5 bases). Germline loops: CDR1 SGDLS, CDR2 YYNGEE. Trimming cost V 4 bases and J 1 base, with 19 bases left between them. The CDR3 is 17 amino acids. CDR3 protein: CASSFRPDRGGTDTQYF. DNA of the CDR3: TGTGCCAGCAGCTTCCGTCCAGACAGAGGAGGCACAGATACGCAGTATTTT.

This clonotype was recorded a few times. V gene TRBV6-6 combines with J gene TRBJ2-1; the D gene is possibly TRBD1 (5 bases). Per germline, CDR1 MNHNY and CDR2 SVGAGI (reference sequence). The V end was cut by 2 bases, the J end by 10 bases, with 6 bases between. CDR3 size: 11 residues. The CDR3 spells CASSYPGEQFF. For the CDR3, the DNA is TGTGCCAGCAGTTACCCAGGGGAGCAGTTCTTC.

The chain recombines TRBV18 with TRBJ2-1; D possibly corresponds to TRBD1 (6 bases). Germline V gene sequence: CDR1 KGHSH, CDR2 LQKENI. V lost 3 bases and J lost 8, with 14 bases in between. This CDR3 has 14 residues. The CDR3 sequence is CASSPLGGLYEQFF. CDR3 in DNA: TGTGCCAGCTCACCCCTAGGGGGATTGTATGAGCAGTTCTTC.

The V and J genes are TRBV5-6 and TRBJ2-1; possible D gene TRBD2, 5 bases. The V end lost 3 bases, the J end lost 6 bases, and 16 bases lay between the germline ends. There are 15 residues in the CDR3. Germline V gene data show CDR1 as SGHDT and CDR2 as YYEEEE. CDR3: CASSSGISVGNEQFF. The CDR3, as DNA: TGTGCCAGCAGCTCCGGGATCTCTGTTGGCAATGAGCAGTTCTTC.

In its sample, this clonotype was seen many times. This sequence joins TRBV5-1 and TRBJ1-1; the D gene is possibly TRBD1 (5 bases). The CDR3 totals 14 residues. The V and J ends lost 2 bases and 4 bases respectively, with 12 bases between them. CDR1 SGHRS and CDR2 YFSETQ come from the germline V gene. CDR3 DNA: TGCGCCAGCAGCTTTGGGGCCCCGCTCACTGAAGCTTTCTTT. Translating gives CASSFGAPLTEAFF.

The chain is built from TRBV6-5 and TRBJ2-1, with D possibly being TRBD2 (5 bases). This CDR3 contains 16 residues. Trimming pared 5 bases from V and 5 bases from J, leaving 19 bases between. Germline CDR1 reads MNHEY; CDR2 reads SVGAGI. This CDR3 is CASSPSRRAGHNEQFF. CDR3 DNA: TGTGCCAGCAGTCCTTCCCGACGGGCGGGTCACAATGAGCAGTTCTTC.

The chain recombines TRBV7-9 with TRBJ2-3; D is uncertain. The CDR3 runs to 14 residues. The V and J ends lost 0 bases and 4 bases respectively, with 8 bases between them. The germline V gene encodes CDR1 SEHNR and CDR2 FQNEAQ (reference sequence). As DNA, the CDR3 is TGTGCCAGCAGCTTAGCCCCGGACCCAGATACGCAGTATTTT. Its translation is CASSLAPDPDTQYF. Based on the CDR3 plus reference TRBV7-9 and TRBJ2-3, the full variable domain is DTGVSQNPRHKITKRGQNVTFRCDPISEHNRLYWYRQTLGQGPEFLTYFQNEAQLEKSRLLSDRFSAERPKGSFSTLEIQRTEQGDSAMYLCASSLAPDPDTQYFGPGTRLTVL.

The gene calls are TRBV18 and TRBJ2-3; 9 bases fit TRBD1. CDR3 length: 17 residues. Germline V gene data show CDR1 as KGHSH and CDR2 as LQKENI. V trimming: 0 bases; J trimming: 2 bases; junction bases outside the gene matches: 6. The CDR3 nucleotides read TGTGCCAGCTCACCACCCGCCGGGACAGGGATCACAGATACGCAGTATTTT. It specifies CASSPPAGTGITDTQYF.

This clonotype was counted between two and nine times. In DNA, the CDR3 is TGCGCCAGCAGTGACCCCGGGGGGGCCTCAGATACGCAGTATTTT. This translates into CASSDPGGASDTQYF. The chain carries TRBV10-2 and TRBJ2-3; TRBD2 agrees at 8 bases. Looked up from germline, CDR1 is WSHSY and CDR2 is SAAADI. Trimming removed 3 bases from V and 4 bases from J; junction bases left unmatched: 6. The CDR3 spans 15 residues.